This T cell receptor (beta chain) was captured by sequencing in a study of blood T cell repertoires in COVID-19. The wider study: COVID-19 samples collected from the United States, Italy and Spain covered acute and convalescent phases. PBMCs, B-cell-depleted T cells, or T cells were the source of the cDNA or gDNA that made up the material.

Methods used by the authors: Estimation of nucleated cell counts relied on the amplification of reference gene primers. Generated by immunoSEQ multiplex PCR, the TCRdb table keeps only in-frame clones and is missing some. V, J and clone size derive from that table, while D and trimming were established from the DNA sequence. The data show some 110,000 clones, with roughly four fifths seen just once and about 2.3% held by the top ten. V lost 3 bases, J lost 8 bases, and 2 bases stayed unmatched. The germline V gene encodes CDR1 MDHEN and CDR2 SYDVKM. This CDR3 is 13 amino acids long. Material: peripheral blood. The sequence came from a man aged 50 to 60 with acute or convalescent COVID-19. The V gene is TRBV28, the J gene TRBJ1-4, with 8 bases fitting TRBD1. In DNA, the CDR3 is TGTGCCAGCAGTTTGGGACAGGACGAAAAACTGTTTTTT. This translates into CASSLGQDEKLFF.